This T cell receptor beta chain was captured in a study of a mutant IDH1 vaccine in newly diagnosed glioma. In the study overall: Patients began vaccination 4-6 weeks after radiotherapy alone, or with temozolomide cycles.

A note on this clone: The antigen is unknown.

Method: immunoSEQ multiplex PCR; TCRdb's copy keeps in-frame clones and lacks some. The sample yields tens of thousands of clones, around 81% seen once. V was cut by 4 bases and J by 3 bases, with 7 bases left in between. The CDR3 is 13 residues long. The germline gives CDR1 SGHRS, CDR2 YFSETQ. Described time point: week 35, safety follow-up. Vaccination used 300 ug of mutant IDH1 20-mer peptide per dose, with topical imiquimod. New IDH1-mutant, ATRX-lost WHO grade 3 or 4 astrocytomas occurred in donors. This chain connects TRBV5-1 to TRBJ1-4; D unclear. This receptor was taken from a man aged 35 to 55 with glioma. The sample in question was PBMCs, obtained from a glioma patient whose treatment included an IDH1 peptide vaccine. CDR3 region: CASSMDPNEKLFF. Written as DNA, the CDR3 is TGCGCCAGCAGCATGGACCCTAATGAAAAACTGTTTTTT.